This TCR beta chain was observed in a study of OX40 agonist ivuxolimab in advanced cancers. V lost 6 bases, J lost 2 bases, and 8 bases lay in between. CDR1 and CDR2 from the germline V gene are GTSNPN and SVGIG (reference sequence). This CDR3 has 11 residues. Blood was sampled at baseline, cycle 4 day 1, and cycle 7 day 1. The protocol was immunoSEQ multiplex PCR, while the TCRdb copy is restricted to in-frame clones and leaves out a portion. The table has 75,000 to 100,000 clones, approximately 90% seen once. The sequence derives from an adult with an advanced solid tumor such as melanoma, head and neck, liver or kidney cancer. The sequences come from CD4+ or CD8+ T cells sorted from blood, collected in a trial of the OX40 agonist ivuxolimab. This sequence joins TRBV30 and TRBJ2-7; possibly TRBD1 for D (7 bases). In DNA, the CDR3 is TGTGCCTGCAGGGGGGCCTACGAGCAGTACTTC. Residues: CACRGAYEQYF.